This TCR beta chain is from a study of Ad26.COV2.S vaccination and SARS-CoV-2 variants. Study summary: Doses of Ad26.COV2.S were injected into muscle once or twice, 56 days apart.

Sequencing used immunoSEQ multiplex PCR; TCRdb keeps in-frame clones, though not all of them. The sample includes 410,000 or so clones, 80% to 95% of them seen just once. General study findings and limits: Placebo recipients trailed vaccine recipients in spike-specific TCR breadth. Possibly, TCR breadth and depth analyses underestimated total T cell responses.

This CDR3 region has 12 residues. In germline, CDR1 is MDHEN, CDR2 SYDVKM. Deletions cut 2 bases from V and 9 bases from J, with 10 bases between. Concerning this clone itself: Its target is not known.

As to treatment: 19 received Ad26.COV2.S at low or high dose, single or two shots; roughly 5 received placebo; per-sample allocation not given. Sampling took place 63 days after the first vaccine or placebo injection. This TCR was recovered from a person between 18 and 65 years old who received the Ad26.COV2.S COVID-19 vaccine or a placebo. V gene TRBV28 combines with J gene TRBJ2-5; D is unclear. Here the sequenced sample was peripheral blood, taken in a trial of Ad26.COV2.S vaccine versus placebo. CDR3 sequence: CASSLKTLAQYF. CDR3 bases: TGTGCCAGCAGTTTAAAGACCCTGGCCCAGTACTTC.